The 18 T cell receptor beta chains below were found in one sample sequenced in a study of T cells in tumors after PD-1 blockade. TCRdb keeps only in-frame clones here, not all; method: immunoSEQ multiplex PCR. Seen here are around 51,000 clones, over 70% observed once, and the top ten hold 4% to 4.5%. Sequenced here: PBMCs, sampled before anti-PD-1 treatment. The source of these receptors is a human donor with basal cell carcinoma.

The chain recombines TRBV9 with TRBJ2-2; D is uncertain. The ends were cut back, 0 bases at V and 3 bases at J, with 3 bases in the middle. Looked up from germline, CDR1 is SGDLS and CDR2 is YYNGEE. The length of the CDR3 is 13 residues. CDR3 nucleotides: TGTGCCAGCAGCGTAGCTGACACCGGGGAGCTGTTTTTT. It translates to CASSVADTGELFF.

The chain couples TRBV24-1 to TRBJ2-7; a possible D gene is TRBD2 (5 bases). The CDR3 length is 12 residues. The V gene's germline CDR1 is KGHDR and CDR2 SFDVKD. Trimming pared 8 bases from V and 2 bases from J, leaving 9 bases between. CDR3 DNA: TGTGCCACCAAACGAGGGCCCTACGAGCAGTACTTC. This encodes CATKRGPYEQYF.

The rearrangement links TRBV27 to TRBJ2-1; D is undetermined. CDR1 and CDR2 (germline): MNHEY, SMNVEV (reference sequence). CDR3 length: 19 residues. The V and J ends lost 0 bases and 0 bases respectively, with 18 bases between them. The CDR3 reads CASSLSPSLGQSSYNEQFF. The CDR3 DNA follows: TGTGCCAGCAGTTTATCCCCCTCATTAGGGCAGAGCTCCTACAATGAGCAGTTCTTC.

This rearrangement joins TRBV21-1 to TRBJ2-7; the table's TRBD2 call for D was not verified on the DNA. TRBV21-1 is termed a pseudogene. This CDR3 has 16 residues. CDR3 protein: CASSKERGGSNYEQYF. The CDR3 DNA reads as TGTGCCAGCAGCAAAGAAAGGGGGGGGTCGAACTACGAGCAGTACTTC.

The chain couples TRBV4-1 to TRBJ2-7; possibly TRBD1 for D (5 bases). In germline, CDR1 is MGHRA, CDR2 YSYEKL. Trimming stripped 1 base from V and 5 bases from J, with 12 bases between. This CDR3 region has 14 residues. CDR3 nucleotide sequence: TGCGCCAGCAGCCAAGTTTTCAGGGCCCACGAGCAGTACTTC. It yields the protein CASSQVFRAHEQYF.

V is TRBV19 and J is TRBJ1-5, with 11 bases identical to TRBD1. This CDR3 spans 14 amino acids. V shed 5 bases, J shed 7 bases, and the junction held 4 bases outside the gene matches. In germline, CDR1 is LNHDA, CDR2 SQIVND (reference sequence). CDR3 nucleotide sequence: TGTGCCAGTAGTGGGACAGGGGGACAACAGCCCCAGCATTTT. It specifies CASSGTGGQQPQHF.

The chain carries TRBV5-6 and TRBJ1-2; no definite D call. Trimming took off 1 base at V and 4 bases at J, with 8 bases between the two ends. Germline lookup yields CDR1 SGHDT and CDR2 YYEEEE. This CDR3 is built from 13 residues. In DNA form, the CDR3 reads TGTGCCAGCAGCTTGATCGACTCCTATGGCTACACCTTC. This translates into CASSLIDSYGYTF.

This clone has only a few counts. The chain joins TRBV6-9 to TRBJ2-3, with unresolved D. The V end was cut by 1 base, the J end by 8 bases, with 13 bases between. The CDR3 extends over 14 amino acids. CDR1 and CDR2 (germline): MNHGY, SVAAGI. CDR3 DNA: TGTGCCAGCAGTTATTACCCGACTCCTATTACGCAGTATTTT. The encoded protein is CASSYYPTPITQYF.

This chain joins TRBV10-3 and TRBJ1-2; 9 bases are a match to TRBD1. The CDR3 extends over 14 amino acids. The J segment lost 4 bases and the V segment lost 5 bases, leaving 5 bases of the junction unmatched. Germline loops: CDR1 ENHRY, CDR2 SYGVKD. As DNA, the CDR3 is TGTGCCATCAGTTGGACAGGGGACCTCTATGGCTACACCTTC. Translated, it gives CAISWTGDLYGYTF.

This rearrangement joins TRBV21-1 to TRBJ1-2. TRBV21-1 is flagged as a pseudogene. The CDR3 spans 15 residues. CDR3: CASSKVDYFDCGYTF. The DNA for the CDR3 is TGTGCCAGCAGCAAAGTGGACTATTTCGATTGTGGCTACACCTTC.

The chain couples TRBV30 to TRBJ1-2; D is uncertain. Germline loops: CDR1 GTSNPN, CDR2 SVGIG (reference sequence). CDR3 length equals 16 residues. V lost 2 bases to trimming and J lost 3 bases, with 19 bases between them. The CDR3 nucleotides are TGTGCCTGGAGTCGGCTGCCGGGCGTCTCGGACTATGGCTACACCTTC. It yields the protein CAWSRLPGVSDYGYTF.

This chain links TRBV2 with TRBJ1-3; 7 bases map to TRBD1. This CDR3 comprises 15 residues. Germline V gene sequence: CDR1 SNHLY, CDR2 FYNNEI. The V and J ends lost 5 bases and 0 bases, in that order; junction bases with no gene match: 4. The CDR3 DNA follows: TGTGCCAGCAGTAGGGGACAGTCCTCTGGAAACACCATATATTTT. This encodes CASSRGQSSGNTIYF.

V is TRBV2 and J is TRBJ2-7; tentatively, D is TRBD1 (6 bases). V lost 5 bases and J 0 bases, leaving 11 bases between the germline ends. The germline V gene has CDR1 SNHLY and CDR2 FYNNEI. The CDR3 runs to 14 residues. CDR3: CASSLDSHSYEQYF. CDR3 nucleotides: TGTGCCAGCAGTCTGGACAGCCACTCCTACGAGCAGTACTTC.

The J gene is TRBJ2-6, the V gene TRBV29-1, with D possibly TRBD2 on 5 matching bases. The length of the CDR3 is 19 residues. The V gene's germline CDR1 is SQVTM and CDR2 ANQGSEA. The V end lost 4 bases, the J end lost 3 bases, and 25 bases lay between the germline ends. CDR3 residues: CSVVSGRVSGSLGANVLTF. The CDR3 coding sequence is TGCAGCGTTGTTTCTGGGCGGGTATCGGGCAGTCTTGGGGCCAACGTCCTGACTTTC.

The chain is built from TRBV7-2 and TRBJ1-6; D possibly corresponds to TRBD1 (5 bases). The germline V gene encodes CDR1 SGHTA and CDR2 FQGNSA. The CDR3 runs to 13 residues. Trimming took off 5 bases at V and 9 bases at J, with 11 bases between the two ends. The CDR3, as DNA: TGTGCCAGCAGCATACCAGGGAGTTCACCCCTCCACTTT. It codes for CASSIPGSSPLHF.

J is TRBJ2-3 and V is TRBV4-2; no clear D gene. Germline values: CDR1 LGHNA, CDR2 YNFKEQ. The CDR3 consists of 13 residues. V was trimmed by 0 bases and J by 11 bases, leaving 12 bases between them. CDR3: CASSQDTASEQYF. In DNA form, the CDR3 reads TGTGCCAGCAGCCAAGATACGGCCAGCGAGCAGTATTTT.

This chain connects TRBV29-1 to TRBJ1-3, with D tentatively TRBD1 (6 bases). The CDR3 contains 12 residues. Germline V gene data show CDR1 as SQVTM and CDR2 as ANQGSEA. V was trimmed by 7 bases and J by 2 bases, leaving 9 bases between them. In DNA, the CDR3 is TGCAGCGCCGGGGGCCCTGGAAACACCATATATTTT. Residues: CSAGGPGNTIYF.

This sequence joins TRBV27 and TRBJ2-3; D is unclear. V gave up 3 bases and J gave up 3 bases, with 10 bases separating them. The CDR3 runs to 14 residues. The germline V gene has CDR1 MNHEY and CDR2 SMNVEV (reference sequence). The CDR3 bases are TGTGCCAGCAGTTTTCCCTATTCGACAGATACGCAGTATTTT. This translates into CASSFPYSTDTQYF.